These T cell receptor beta chains were read from a single sample in a study of memory CD4+ T cells and cytomegalovirus serostatus. Assay: immunoSEQ multiplex PCR; the TCRdb copy retains only in-frame clones and omits some. The sample consists of about 75,000 clones, roughly 80% of them appearing once. The sequencing input was memory CD4+ T cells from blood. These receptors were collected from an adult in good health and CMV-seropositive. CDR3s include the opening cysteine and the closing phenylalanine or tryptophan. The D gene is left open where the match is weak. Clone size, where shown, is once, few, many, or a class for clones that have expanded.

v_call	j_call	clone_size	d_call	cdr3_aa	cdr3_nt
TRBV2	TRBJ1-5	medium-sized	NA	CASSELQDPQPQHF	TGTGCCAGCAGTGAGCTACAGGATCCTCAGCCCCAGCATTTT
TRBV11-2	TRBJ2-3	NA	TRBD2	CASSLEGGLARDTQYF	TGTGCCAGCAGCTTAGAAGGGGGACTAGCTCGGGATACGCAGTATTTT
TRBV30	TRBJ1-3	few	TRBD1	CAWSPGTGFGNTIYF	TGTGCCTGGAGTCCCGGGACAGGGTTCGGAAACACCATATATTTT
TRBV19	TRBJ2-3	NA	NA	CASSIDKRGTDTQYF	TGTGCCAGTAGTATAGATAAACGCGGCACAGATACGCAGTATTTT
TRBV27	TRBJ1-1	NA	NA	CASRRQGRDEAFF	TGTGCCAGCAGGCGCCAGGGGCGGGATGAAGCTTTCTTT
TRBV19	TRBJ1-2	NA	TRBD1	CASSRQGRRDGYTF	TGTGCCAGTAGTAGACAGGGGCGTCGCGATGGCTACACCTTC
TRBV19	TRBJ1-1	NA	NA	CASSTAGLNTEAFF	TGTGCCAGTAGTACGGCGGGTCTAAACACTGAAGCTTTCTTT
TRBV28	TRBJ2-1	NA	NA	CASSLYLSNSYNEQFF	TGTGCCAGCAGTTTATACCTCTCAAACTCCTACAATGAGCAGTTCTTC
TRBV7-2	TRBJ2-1	NA	NA	CASSSTGTTVNEQFF	TGTGCCAGCAGCTCCACCGGGACAACCGTCAATGAGCAGTTCTTC
TRBV4-1	TRBJ2-5	NA	NA	CASSQDRGGAGETQYF	TGCGCCAGCAGCCAAGATCGCGGGGGCGCCGGGGAGACCCAGTACTTC
TRBV18	TRBJ1-1	few	NA	CASSPPGNTEAFF	TGTGCCAGCTCACCACCGGGGAACACTGAAGCTTTCTTT
TRBV6-5	TRBJ1-2	few	NA	CASSYPGGRNGYTF	TGTGCCAGCAGTTACCCCGGGGGAAGAAATGGCTACACCTTC
TRBV6-1	TRBJ1-5	once	TRBD1	CAGQAANQPQHF	TGTGCCGGACAGGCAGCCAATCAGCCCCAGCATTTT
TRBV5-8	TRBJ1-2	NA	NA	CASSFPGPGYGYTF	TGTGCCAGCAGCTTCCCGGGACCAGGGTATGGCTACACCTTC
TRBV25-1	TRBJ2-2	NA	NA	CASSWRGLLNTGELFF	TGTGCCAGCTCCTGGCGGGGACTTCTGAACACCGGGGAGCTGTTTTTT
TRBV11-2	TRBJ2-7	NA	NA	CASSSARTEQYF	TGTGCCAGCAGCTCTGCAAGAACCGAGCAGTACTTC
TRBV7-2	TRBJ2-3	NA	NA	CASSLAPGTDTQYF	TGTGCCAGCAGCTTAGCCCCAGGGACAGATACGCAGTATTTT
TRBV19	TRBJ1-1	NA	TRBD1	CASNRQGVSEAFF	TGTGCCAGTAACAGACAGGGGGTAAGTGAAGCTTTCTTT
TRBV2	TRBJ1-1	NA	NA	CASSEMQGYTEAFF	TGTGCCAGCAGTGAGATGCAGGGGTACACTGAAGCTTTCTTT
TRBV9	TRBJ2-1	NA	TRBD2	CASSVGVEGGTYEQFF	TGTGCCAGCAGCGTAGGAGTGGAGGGAGGGACCTATGAGCAGTTCTTC
TRBV4-2	TRBJ1-6	NA	TRBD1	CASSQDLRDRENSPLHF	TGTGCCAGCAGCCAAGATCTACGGGACAGGGAAAATTCACCCCTCCACTTT
TRBV2	TRBJ2-5	NA	NA	CASSSPPDSPGETQYF	TGTGCCAGCAGTTCACCCCCTGACAGCCCTGGGGAGACCCAGTACTTC
TRBV19	TRBJ1-6	NA	NA	CASSENWMETPLHF	TGTGCCAGTAGTGAAAACTGGATGGAAACACCCCTCCACTTT
TRBV5-1	TRBJ1-1	NA	NA	CASSLSSGHMNTEAFF	TGCGCCAGCAGCTTGTCGTCCGGACACATGAACACTGAAGCTTTCTTT
TRBV5-6	TRBJ2-4	NA	TRBD2	CASSDLRAGEAVGQYF	TGTGCCAGCAGCGACCTCCGTGCGGGAGAGGCGGTCGGTCAGTACTTC
TRBV6-1	TRBJ2-1	NA	NA	CASRGNNEQFF	TGTGCCAGCAGGGGGAACAATGAGCAGTTCTTC
TRBV28	TRBJ1-1	NA	NA	CASSLVHGAEAFF	TGTGCCAGCAGTTTGGTACATGGTGCTGAAGCTTTCTTT
TRBV7-9	TRBJ2-5	NA	TRBD2	CASSLEGLAGKSYF	TGTGCCAGCAGCTTAGAAGGCCTAGCGGGGAAGTCGTACTTC
TRBV6-1	TRBJ1-1	few	TRBD1	CASRQGDRTEAFF	TGTGCCAGCAGGCAGGGGGATAGGACTGAAGCTTTCTTT
TRBV6-6	TRBJ1-1	few	NA	CGSRVSMNTEAFF	TGTGGATCCAGAGTGTCCATGAACACTGAAGCTTTCTTT
TRBV6-1	TRBJ1-1	NA	NA	CASRRDGTNTEAFF	TGTGCCAGCAGAAGGGATGGAACGAACACTGAAGCTTTCTTT
TRBV28	TRBJ2-7	NA	TRBD1	CASSSPGTAYYKQYF	TGTGCCAGCAGTTCTCCCGGGACAGCCTATTATAAGCAGTACTTC
TRBV28	TRBJ2-3	NA	NA	CASSLAGVLNPDTQYF	TGTGCCAGCAGTTTAGCCGGGGTCCTAAACCCAGATACGCAGTATTTT
TRBV18	TRBJ1-1	NA	TRBD1	CASSPSGTAEAFF	TGTGCCAGCTCACCAAGTGGGACAGCTGAAGCTTTCTTT
TRBV6-1	TRBJ2-3	NA	NA	CATLRYSTDTQYF	TGTGCCACCCTACGGTATAGCACAGATACGCAGTATTTT
TRBV7-2	TRBJ1-3	NA	NA	CASSSSLGSGNTIYF	TGTGCCAGCAGCTCTAGTCTGGGCTCTGGAAACACCATATATTTT
TRBV2	TRBJ1-4	NA	TRBD1	CASIMDRGREKLFF	TGTGCCAGCATAATGGACAGGGGGCGCGAAAAACTGTTTTTT
TRBV30	TRBJ1-2	NA	TRBD1	CAWSPGQGTGGYTF	TGTGCCTGGAGCCCGGGACAGGGAACGGGAGGCTACACCTTC
TRBV28	TRBJ1-1	NA	NA	CASYPRDRNTEAFF	TGTGCCAGCTACCCCCGCGACCGGAACACTGAAGCTTTCTTT
TRBV2	TRBJ1-5	NA	TRBD1	CASSQGGRNQPQHF	TGTGCCAGCAGTCAGGGGGGCCGAAATCAGCCCCAGCATTTT
TRBV7-8	TRBJ2-5	few	TRBD2	CASNGGRLFNRASGRRETQYF	TGTGCCAGCAATGGGGGGCGACTTTTCAATAGGGCTAGCGGGAGGCGAGAGACCCAGTACTTC
TRBV18	TRBJ2-5	NA	TRBD1	CASSPRQGPQETQYF	TGTGCCAGCTCACCCAGACAGGGTCCCCAAGAGACCCAGTACTTC
TRBV5-4	TRBJ2-5	NA	NA	CASSLGAGGSLGETQYF	TGTGCCAGCAGCTTGGGAGCGGGCGGATCGTTAGGCGAGACCCAGTACTTC